This T cell receptor (beta chain) is drawn from a study of T cell repertoires in cytomegalovirus infection. Per germline, CDR1 LGHNA and CDR2 YSLEER. This CDR3 spans 17 amino acids. Germline trimming cut 4 bases from V and 6 bases from J; bases unmatched to any gene: 13. This clonotype was seen ten or more times. Its cognate antigen is unknown. One entry per CDR3 protein results from TCRdb running MiXCR on the reads. The table lists about 250,000 distinct CDR3 sequences, 9% to 15% of them singletons. Study-wide results and caveats: Individuals carrying CMV plus the relevant HLA were identified by cumulative frequency of public TCR beta families. CMV-specific TCR beta clonotypes restricted by HLA-C were the ones dominating the ex vivo response.

V usage is TRBV4-3 and J usage is TRBJ2-1; 9 bases agree with TRBD2. The sequencing input was PBMCs. The sequence came from a human donor in good health (CMV status not recorded). Some clones in this sample may be carry-over from other donors' samples. DNA of the CDR3: TGCGCCAGCAGCCGCGTAGCGGGGGCGTCCCTGGGCAATGAGCAGTTCTTC. Protein: CASSRVAGASLGNEQFF.